Below, 4 T cell receptor beta chains from the same sample are listed, as sequenced in a study of control samples from healthy donors and cancer patients. Repertoires were generated with immunoSEQ multiplex PCR, while TCRdb's copy carries only in-frame clones and drops some. The sample holds over 40,000 clones; about 90% are singletons and the top ten take about 39%. The sample was PBMCs. These receptor sequences come from a man aged 50-59 years with head and neck cancer.

The CDR3 is CASSTGGQNTEAFF. CDR3 DNA: TGTGCCAGCAGTACCGGGGGACAGAACACTGAAGCTTTCTTT. The chain has TRBV6-5 and TRBJ1-1; D may be TRBD1 (6 bases). The V and J ends lost 5 bases and 1 base respectively, with 11 bases between them. The CDR3 spans 14 residues. The V gene's germline CDR1 is MNHEY and CDR2 SVGAGI.

CDR3 coding DNA: TGTGCCAGCAGTCCCGGACTAGCGGGAGGGCCCGACTCAGATACGCAGTATTTT. Amino acids: CASSPGLAGGPDSDTQYF. The chain uses TRBV27 and TRBJ2-3; 15 nucleotides align to TRBD2. The junction had 10 bases not matched to a gene; V was cut back by 5 bases and J by 4 bases. The CDR3 totals 18 residues. Germline lookup yields CDR1 MNHEY and CDR2 SMNVEV (reference sequence).

The J gene is TRBJ2-7, the V gene TRBV7-2, with 8 bases fitting TRBD2. V lost 3 bases to trimming and J lost 3 bases; unmatched junction nucleotides: 10. From germline, CDR1 is SGHTA and CDR2 FQGNSA. This CDR3 has 16 residues. The CDR3 sequence is CASSFGGGRLGYEQYF. The CDR3 region has the DNA TGTGCCAGCAGCTTCGGGGGGGGAAGACTGGGCTACGAGCAGTACTTC.

V and J are TRBV28 and TRBJ2-2; D not certain. Germline V gene lookup returns CDR1 MDHEN and CDR2 SYDVKM. V lost 5 bases and J 8 bases, leaving 15 bases between the germline ends. The CDR3 is 14 amino acids. CDR3 sequence: CASSPRLLAGELFF. The CDR3 DNA reads TGTGCCAGCAGTCCTCGACTCCTCGCTGGGGAGCTGTTTTTT.